Below are 4 T cell receptor beta chains sequenced from a single sample in a study of T cell responses to AZD1222 COVID-19 vaccine. Clones were sequenced by immunoSEQ multiplex PCR, and TCRdb holds only the in-frame ones, with some missing. Among approximately 220,000 clones, about 92% were seen once, and the ten largest hold approximately 1%. The sample was peripheral blood, taken on day 0 of MenACWY control vaccination. These receptors were taken from an adult in good health.

The chain joins TRBV6-5 to TRBJ1-3; D uncertain. Germline V gene sequence: CDR1 MNHEY, CDR2 SVGAGI. The CDR3 length is 15 residues. The V and J ends lost 6 bases and 4 bases respectively, with 16 bases between them. The CDR3 loop reads CASRRTEGSGNTIYF. The CDR3 coding sequence is TGTGCCAGCAGGAGGACGGAGGGTTCCGGAAACACCATATATTTT.

J is TRBJ1-1 and V is TRBV21-1. TRBV21-1 is termed a pseudogene. The CDR3 runs to 13 residues. The CDR3 region has the DNA TGTGCTGTGGGGGGACTAACGAGGACTGAAGCTTTCTTT. Amino acid sequence: CAVGGLTRTEAFF.

V is TRBV6-2 or TRBV6-3 and J is TRBJ1-1; D gene ambiguous. Germline assignment: CDR1 MNHEY and CDR2 SVGEGT. The CDR3 covers 13 residues. Trimming removed 3 bases at V and 1 base at J, with 6 bases between. CDR3 loop: CASSYNGNTEAFF. The CDR3 DNA is TGTGCCAGCAGTTATAACGGGAACACTGAAGCTTTCTTT.

This sequence joins TRBV6-5 and TRBJ1-4, with unresolved D. The CDR3 is 14 amino acids. Germline V lookup: CDR1 MNHEY, CDR2 SVGAGI. Trimming took off 2 bases at V and 3 bases at J, with 7 bases between the two ends. The CDR3 DNA sequence: TGTGCCAGCAGTTACCGGCCGGCTAATGAAAAACTGTTTTTT. It translates to CASSYRPANEKLFF.